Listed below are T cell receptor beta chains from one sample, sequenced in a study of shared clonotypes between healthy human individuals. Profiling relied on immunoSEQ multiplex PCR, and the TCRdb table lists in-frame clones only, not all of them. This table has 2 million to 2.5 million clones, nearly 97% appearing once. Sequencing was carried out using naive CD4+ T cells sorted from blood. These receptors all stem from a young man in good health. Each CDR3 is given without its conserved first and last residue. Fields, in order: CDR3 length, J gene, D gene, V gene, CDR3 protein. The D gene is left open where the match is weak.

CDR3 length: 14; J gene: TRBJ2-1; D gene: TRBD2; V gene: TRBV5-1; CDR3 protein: ASSTGLAGHYNEQF
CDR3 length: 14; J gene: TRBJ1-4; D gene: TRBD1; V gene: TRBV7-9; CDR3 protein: ASSPDYRGGIEKLF
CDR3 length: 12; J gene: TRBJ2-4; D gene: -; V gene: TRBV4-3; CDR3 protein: ASSQQGGKNIQY
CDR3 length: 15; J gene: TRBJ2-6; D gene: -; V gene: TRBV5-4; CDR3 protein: ASSLRQPFSGANVLT
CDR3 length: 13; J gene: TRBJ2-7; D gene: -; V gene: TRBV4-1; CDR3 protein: ASSPTHGGGLEQY
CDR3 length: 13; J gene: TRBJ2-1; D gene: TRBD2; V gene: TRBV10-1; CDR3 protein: ASTTPSSGDNEQF
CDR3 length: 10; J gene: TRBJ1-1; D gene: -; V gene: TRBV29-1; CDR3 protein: SVEGGGVRAF
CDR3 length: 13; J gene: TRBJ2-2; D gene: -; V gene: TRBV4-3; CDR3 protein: ASSQDWANTGELF
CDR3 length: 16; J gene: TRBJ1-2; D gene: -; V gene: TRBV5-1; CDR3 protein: ASTVGRLDRWANYGYT
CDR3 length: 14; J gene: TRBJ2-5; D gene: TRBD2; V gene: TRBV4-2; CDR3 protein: ASSQVSGENQETQY
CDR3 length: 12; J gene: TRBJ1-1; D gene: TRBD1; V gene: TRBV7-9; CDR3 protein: ASIPTGPNTEAF
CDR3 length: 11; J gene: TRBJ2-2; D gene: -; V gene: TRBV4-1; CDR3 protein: ASSPQGTGELF
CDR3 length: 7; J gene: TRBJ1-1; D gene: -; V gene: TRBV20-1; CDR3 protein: SASESTL
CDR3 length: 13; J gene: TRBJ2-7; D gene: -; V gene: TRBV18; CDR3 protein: ASSPPSPGTYEQY
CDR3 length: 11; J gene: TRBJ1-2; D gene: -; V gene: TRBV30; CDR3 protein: AWRYDGYYGYT
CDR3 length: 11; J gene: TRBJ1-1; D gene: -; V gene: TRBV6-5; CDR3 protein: ASSYLRNTEAF
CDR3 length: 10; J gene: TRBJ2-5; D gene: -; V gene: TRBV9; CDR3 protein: ASSVEGETQY
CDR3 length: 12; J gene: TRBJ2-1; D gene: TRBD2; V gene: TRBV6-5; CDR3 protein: ASSNFRGTTEQF
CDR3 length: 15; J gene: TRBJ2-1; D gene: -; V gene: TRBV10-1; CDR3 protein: ASSESGALSSYNEQF
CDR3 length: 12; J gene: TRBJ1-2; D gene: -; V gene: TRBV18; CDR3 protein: ASSPVNGDYGYT
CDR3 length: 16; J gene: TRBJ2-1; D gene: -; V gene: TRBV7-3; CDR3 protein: ASSPDRAGEGSYNEQF
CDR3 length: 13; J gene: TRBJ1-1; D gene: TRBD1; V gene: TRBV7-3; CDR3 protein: ASSSWTGGSTEAF
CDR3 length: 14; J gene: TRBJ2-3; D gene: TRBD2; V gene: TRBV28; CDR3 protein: ASSPGGRRKTDTQY
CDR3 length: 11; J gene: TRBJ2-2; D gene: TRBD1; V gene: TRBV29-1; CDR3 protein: SGGQGVTGELF
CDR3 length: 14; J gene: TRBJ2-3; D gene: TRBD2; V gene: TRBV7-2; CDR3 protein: ASSSGLAGWEDTQY
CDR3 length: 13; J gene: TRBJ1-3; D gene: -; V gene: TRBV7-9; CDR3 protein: ASSLAPAGGNTIY